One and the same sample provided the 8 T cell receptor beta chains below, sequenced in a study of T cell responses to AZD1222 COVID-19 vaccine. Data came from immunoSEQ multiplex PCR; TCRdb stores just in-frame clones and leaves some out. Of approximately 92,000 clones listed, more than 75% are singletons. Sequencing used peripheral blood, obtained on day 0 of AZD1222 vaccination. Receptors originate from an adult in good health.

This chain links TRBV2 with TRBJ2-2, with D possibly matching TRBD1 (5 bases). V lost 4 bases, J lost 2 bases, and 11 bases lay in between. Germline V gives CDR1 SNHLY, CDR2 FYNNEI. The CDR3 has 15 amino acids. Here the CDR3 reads CASSVQGYNTGELFF. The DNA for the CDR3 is TGTGCCAGCAGTGTTCAGGGATACAACACCGGGGAGCTGTTTTTT.

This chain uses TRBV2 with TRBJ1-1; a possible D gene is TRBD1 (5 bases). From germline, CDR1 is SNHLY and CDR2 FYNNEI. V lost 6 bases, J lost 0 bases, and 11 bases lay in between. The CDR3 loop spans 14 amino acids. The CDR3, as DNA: TGTGCCAGCAGACCGGGACCCCTGAACACTGAAGCTTTCTTT. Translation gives CASRPGPLNTEAFF.

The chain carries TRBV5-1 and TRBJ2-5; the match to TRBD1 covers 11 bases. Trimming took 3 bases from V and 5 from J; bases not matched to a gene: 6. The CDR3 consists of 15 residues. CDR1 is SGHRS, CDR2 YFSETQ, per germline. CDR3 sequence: CASSYRTGGEETQYF. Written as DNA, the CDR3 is TGCGCCAGCAGCTACAGGACAGGGGGCGAGGAGACCCAGTACTTC.

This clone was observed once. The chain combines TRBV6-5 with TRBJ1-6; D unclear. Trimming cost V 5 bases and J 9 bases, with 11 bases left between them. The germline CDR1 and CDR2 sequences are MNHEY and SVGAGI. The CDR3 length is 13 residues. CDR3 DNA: TGTGCCAGCAGTACCACTCCACGTTCACCCCTCCACTTT. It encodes CASSTTPRSPLHF.

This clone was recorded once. CDR3 region: CASSLVEGVNSPLHF. CDR3 nucleotide sequence: TGTGCCAGCAGCTTAGTCGAGGGCGTTAATTCACCCCTCCACTTT. The V call is TRBV7-2, the J call TRBJ1-6, with no clear D. The CDR3 extends over 15 amino acids. V was cut by 1 base and J by 6 bases, with 10 bases left in between. Germline-derived CDR1 and CDR2 are SGHTA and FQGNSA.

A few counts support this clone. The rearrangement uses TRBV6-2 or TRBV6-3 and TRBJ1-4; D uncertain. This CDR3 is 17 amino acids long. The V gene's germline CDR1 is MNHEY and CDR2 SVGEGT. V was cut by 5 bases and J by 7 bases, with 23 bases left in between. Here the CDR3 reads CASSTRLSVQSIEKLFF. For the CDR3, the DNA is TGTGCCAGCAGTACTAGGCTTTCGGTACAGTCCATTGAAAAACTGTTTTTT.

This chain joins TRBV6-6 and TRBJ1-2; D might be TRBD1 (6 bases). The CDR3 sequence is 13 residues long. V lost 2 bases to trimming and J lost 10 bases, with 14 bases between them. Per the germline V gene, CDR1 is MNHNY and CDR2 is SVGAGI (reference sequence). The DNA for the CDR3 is TGTGCCAGCAGTTACGGTTTGGGGGGCGACTACACCTTC. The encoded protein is CASSYGLGGDYTF.

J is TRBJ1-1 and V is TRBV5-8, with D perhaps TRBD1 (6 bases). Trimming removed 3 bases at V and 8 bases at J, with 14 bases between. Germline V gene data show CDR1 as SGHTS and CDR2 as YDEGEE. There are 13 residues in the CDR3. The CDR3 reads CASSYLQGGEAFF. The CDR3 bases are TGTGCCAGCAGCTACCTACAGGGTGGGGAAGCTTTCTTT.